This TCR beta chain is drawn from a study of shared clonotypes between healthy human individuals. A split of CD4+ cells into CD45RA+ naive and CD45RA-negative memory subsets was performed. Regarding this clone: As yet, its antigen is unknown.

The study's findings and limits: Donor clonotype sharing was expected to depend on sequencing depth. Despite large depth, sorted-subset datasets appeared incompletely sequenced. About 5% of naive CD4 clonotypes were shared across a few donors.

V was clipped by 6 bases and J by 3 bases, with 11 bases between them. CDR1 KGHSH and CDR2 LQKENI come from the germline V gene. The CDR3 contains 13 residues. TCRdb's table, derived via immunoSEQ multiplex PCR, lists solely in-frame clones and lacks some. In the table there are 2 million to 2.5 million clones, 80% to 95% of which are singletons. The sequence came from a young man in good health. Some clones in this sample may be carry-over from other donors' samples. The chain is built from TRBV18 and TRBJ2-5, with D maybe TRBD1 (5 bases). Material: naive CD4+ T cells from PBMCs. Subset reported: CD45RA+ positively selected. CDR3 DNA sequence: TGTGCCAGCTCCACGGACACTGAAGAGACCCAGTACTTC. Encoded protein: CASSTDTEETQYF.